The source of this T cell receptor (beta chain) is a study of graft-versus-host responses after intestinal transplantation. On the study more broadly: Multivisceral, liver-intestinal, or isolated intestinal transplants were performed in recipients. Among the recipients, all got anti-thymocyte globulin induction and then tacrolimus and steroids for around 3 years. Study-wide findings and caveats: Graft-donor T cell macrochimerism coincided with high graft-versus-host to host-versus-graft clonal ratios in allografts. Present in recipient marrow, GvH clones included some that appeared first in ileum or blood.

In germline, CDR1 is MNHNY, CDR2 SVGAGI (reference sequence). The CDR3 runs to 15 residues. Germline trimming cut 5 bases from V and 6 bases from J; bases unmatched to any gene: 7. TCRdb's copy holds only in-frame clones and misses some; the assay was immunoSEQ multiplex PCR. The table has 84,000 or so clones, roughly 90% seen once. Comment on this clone: The antigen is undetermined.

This sequence was found in a human donor who received an intestinal transplant. The rearrangement uses TRBV6-6 and TRBJ1-5; 10 bases align to TRBD1. The material was unstimulated CD4+ T cells sorted from spleen or lymph node cells, obtained before intestinal transplant. Here the CDR3 DNA reads TGTGCCAGCAGTGCCGACAGGGGGCGAGGTCAGCCCCAGCATTTT. It codes for CASSADRGRGQPQHF.